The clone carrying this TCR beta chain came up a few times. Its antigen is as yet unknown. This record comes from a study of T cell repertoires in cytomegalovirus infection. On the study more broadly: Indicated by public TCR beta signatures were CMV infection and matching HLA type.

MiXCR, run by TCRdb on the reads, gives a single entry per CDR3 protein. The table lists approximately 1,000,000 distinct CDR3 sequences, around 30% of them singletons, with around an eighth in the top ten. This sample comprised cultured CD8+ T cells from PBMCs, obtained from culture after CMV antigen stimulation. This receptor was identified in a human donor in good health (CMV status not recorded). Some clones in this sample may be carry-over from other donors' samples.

The CDR3 sequence is CASSPIAVLYEQYV. CDR3 coding DNA: TGTGCCAGCAGCCCCATAGCGGTCCTCTACGAGCAGTACGTC. This chain connects TRBV6-2 or TRBV6-3 to TRBJ2-7; weak D call: TRBD2 (6 bases). The CDR3 is 14 amino acids. V lost 6 bases and J lost 3, with 15 bases in between. The V gene's germline CDR1 is MNHEY and CDR2 SVGEGT.